A selection of T cell receptor beta chains follows, all from one sample in a study of blood T cells in healthy people across ages. One entry per CDR3 protein, called by TCRdb with MiXCR from the 5' RACE reads. The table records 750,000 to 950,000 distinct CDR3 sequences, about 48% of them present only once. The sequenced material came from blood. The receptors here all came from a man older than 75 in good health. Both conserved end residues are part of each CDR3. Fields, in order: CDR3 protein, CDR3 DNA, clone size, V gene, D gene, J gene. D genes are given only for firm matches. The size entry is marked missing in some rows and otherwise reads once, few, many or a size class.

cdr3_aa: CASTQERVGLTEAFF
cdr3_nt: TGTGCCAGCACCCAAGAACGGGTGGGGCTCACTGAAGCTTTCTTT
clone_size: few
v_call: TRBV7-3
d_call: .
j_call: TRBJ1-1

cdr3_aa: CASSYWADRGYEQYF
cdr3_nt: TGTGCCAGCAGTTACTGGGCGGACAGGGGCTACGAGCAGTACTTC
clone_size: .
v_call: TRBV6-5
d_call: TRBD1
j_call: TRBJ2-7

cdr3_aa: CASSRTSGAYEQYF
cdr3_nt: TGTGCCAGCAGCCGGACTAGCGGGGCCTACGAGCAGTACTTC
clone_size: many
v_call: TRBV28
d_call: TRBD2
j_call: TRBJ2-7

cdr3_aa: CASSFSGANNSPLHF
cdr3_nt: TGTGCCAGCAGTTTCTCGGGGGCGAATAATTCACCCCTCCACTTT
clone_size: .
v_call: TRBV28
d_call: .
j_call: TRBJ1-6

cdr3_aa: CASSLARRHFPRETQYF
cdr3_nt: TGTGCCAGCAGCTTAGCGCGGCGACACTTCCCTCGGGAGACCCAGTACTTC
clone_size: few
v_call: TRBV11-2
d_call: .
j_call: TRBJ2-5

cdr3_aa: CAIRSDGTSGIYNEQFF
cdr3_nt: TGTGCCATCAGGTCAGACGGGACTAGCGGGATCTACAATGAGCAGTTCTTC
clone_size: few
v_call: TRBV10-3
d_call: TRBD2
j_call: TRBJ2-1

cdr3_aa: CASSSNPQETQYF
cdr3_nt: TGTGCCAGCAGCTCGAATCCTCAAGAGACCCAGTACTTC
clone_size: .
v_call: TRBV7-2
d_call: .
j_call: TRBJ2-5

cdr3_aa: CSGQSSGLTDTQYF
cdr3_nt: TGCAGTGGGCAGAGTAGCGGGCTCACAGATACGCAGTATTTT
clone_size: .
v_call: TRBV20-1
d_call: TRBD2
j_call: TRBJ2-3

cdr3_aa: CASSLLLGASYEQYF
cdr3_nt: TGTGCCAGCAGTTTACTCTTGGGAGCCTCCTACGAGCAGTACTTC
clone_size: few
v_call: TRBV27
d_call: .
j_call: TRBJ2-7

cdr3_aa: CASSQVRGGYTF
cdr3_nt: TGCGCCAGCAGCCAAGTTCGGGGTGGCTACACCTTC
clone_size: .
v_call: TRBV4-1
d_call: .
j_call: TRBJ1-2

cdr3_aa: CASSLIGTRGEQYF
cdr3_nt: TGTGCCAGCAGCTTAATTGGGACTAGGGGTGAGCAGTACTTC
clone_size: .
v_call: TRBV13
d_call: TRBD2
j_call: TRBJ2-7

cdr3_aa: CASSLDGGSNQPQHF
cdr3_nt: TGTGCCAGCAGCTTAGATGGGGGGAGCAATCAGCCCCAGCATTTT
clone_size: .
v_call: TRBV11-2
d_call: .
j_call: TRBJ1-5

cdr3_aa: CASSFGTANEKLFF
cdr3_nt: TGTGCCAGCAGCTTCGGGACGGCGAATGAAAAACTGTTTTTT
clone_size: .
v_call: TRBV7-9
d_call: .
j_call: TRBJ1-4

cdr3_aa: CSASWSRGSGSANEQFF
cdr3_nt: TGCAGTGCTAGTTGGTCCCGGGGTAGCGGGAGTGCCAATGAGCAGTTCTTC
clone_size: .
v_call: TRBV20-1
d_call: TRBD2
j_call: TRBJ2-1

cdr3_aa: CATGIEPNEQFF
cdr3_nt: TGTGCCACAGGGATTGAGCCCAATGAGCAGTTCTTC
clone_size: .
v_call: TRBV28
d_call: .
j_call: TRBJ2-1

cdr3_aa: CASSHLGGEQYF
cdr3_nt: TGTGCCAGCAGCCATCTAGGTGGCGAGCAGTACTTC
clone_size: .
v_call: TRBV3-1
d_call: .
j_call: TRBJ2-7

cdr3_aa: CASREPGLGYEQYF
cdr3_nt: TGTGCCAGCAGAGAACCGGGACTAGGCTACGAGCAGTACTTC
clone_size: .
v_call: TRBV7-2
d_call: TRBD2
j_call: TRBJ2-7

cdr3_aa: CASSKDGNYEQYF
cdr3_nt: TGTGCCAGCAGCAAGGACGGAAACTACGAGCAGTACTTC
clone_size: .
v_call: TRBV21-1
d_call: .
j_call: TRBJ2-7

cdr3_aa: CASSFSTYSYGYTF
cdr3_nt: TGTGCCAGCAGCTTCTCGACATATTCCTATGGCTACACCTTC
clone_size: .
v_call: TRBV5-5
d_call: .
j_call: TRBJ1-2

cdr3_aa: CSAAKGQGSPYEQYF
cdr3_nt: TGCAGCGCCGCGAAAGGACAGGGCTCCCCCTACGAGCAGTACTTC
clone_size: .
v_call: TRBV29-1
d_call: TRBD1
j_call: TRBJ2-7

cdr3_aa: CASSYSPGAQETQYF
cdr3_nt: TGTGCCAGCAGTTACTCCCCAGGTGCCCAAGAGACCCAGTACTTC
clone_size: .
v_call: TRBV6-5
d_call: .
j_call: TRBJ2-5

cdr3_aa: CASSGVSLNYGYTF
cdr3_nt: TGTGCCAGCAGTGGAGTCTCTCTAAACTATGGCTACACCTTC
clone_size: .
v_call: TRBV7-9
d_call: .
j_call: TRBJ1-2

cdr3_aa: CASSSPIAGGIIYEQYF
cdr3_nt: TGTGCCAGCAGTTCCCCCATAGCGGGAGGGATTATATACGAGCAGTACTTC
clone_size: .
v_call: TRBV27
d_call: TRBD2
j_call: TRBJ2-7

cdr3_aa: CAGSESEQGGDEQYF
cdr3_nt: TGTGCCGGCAGTGAATCGGAACAGGGTGGGGACGAGCAGTACTTC
clone_size: .
v_call: TRBV25-1
d_call: .
j_call: TRBJ2-7

cdr3_aa: CASKGEGRSYEQYF
cdr3_nt: TGTGCCAGCAAGGGGGAGGGTCGCTCCTACGAGCAGTACTTC
clone_size: .
v_call: TRBV25-1
d_call: .
j_call: TRBJ2-7

cdr3_aa: CSARPRDASSGANVLTF
cdr3_nt: TGCAGTGCTAGACCGCGGGACGCAAGCTCTGGGGCCAACGTCCTGACTTTC
clone_size: .
v_call: TRBV20-1
d_call: .
j_call: TRBJ2-6

cdr3_aa: CASRGTSGPYEQYF
cdr3_nt: TGTGCCAGCCGCGGGACTAGCGGACCCTACGAGCAGTACTTC
clone_size: .
v_call: TRBV6-5
d_call: TRBD2
j_call: TRBJ2-7

cdr3_aa: CASSPGGQIAYTF
cdr3_nt: TGTGCCAGCAGCCCTGGCGGGCAAATTGCCTACACCTTC
clone_size: .
v_call: TRBV11-1
d_call: .
j_call: TRBJ1-2

cdr3_aa: CASSYFGSAGTSGPGEQFF
cdr3_nt: TGTGCCAGCAGTTACTTCGGGTCAGCCGGGACTAGCGGGCCCGGTGAGCAGTTCTTC
clone_size: many
v_call: TRBV6-2/TRBV6-3
d_call: TRBD2
j_call: TRBJ2-1

cdr3_aa: CASTEFPGGVKTQYF
cdr3_nt: TGTGCCAGCACCGAGTTTCCAGGGGGCGTCAAGACCCAGTACTTC
clone_size: few
v_call: TRBV2
d_call: TRBD1
j_call: TRBJ2-5

cdr3_aa: CASSLPGLRSGANVLTF
cdr3_nt: TGTGCCAGCAGTCTACCGGGACTACGATCTGGGGCCAACGTCCTGACTTTC
clone_size: .
v_call: TRBV2
d_call: TRBD2
j_call: TRBJ2-6

cdr3_aa: CASSQDNRGHETQYF
cdr3_nt: TGTGCCAGCAGCCAAGACAACAGGGGGCACGAGACCCAGTACTTC
clone_size: .
v_call: TRBV14
d_call: TRBD1
j_call: TRBJ2-5

cdr3_aa: CASSVSPGTSFSYNEQFF
cdr3_nt: TGTGCCAGCAGCGTCAGTCCCGGGACAAGCTTCTCCTACAATGAGCAGTTCTTC
clone_size: .
v_call: TRBV9
d_call: .
j_call: TRBJ2-1

cdr3_aa: CSAHPSRGRGILETQYF
cdr3_nt: TGCAGTGCTCACCCATCTCGGGGTAGAGGAATTTTAGAGACCCAGTACTTC
clone_size: .
v_call: TRBV20-1
d_call: .
j_call: TRBJ2-5

cdr3_aa: CSVWTGGNQPQHF
cdr3_nt: TGCAGCGTGTGGACAGGGGGCAATCAGCCCCAGCATTTT
clone_size: few
v_call: TRBV29-1
d_call: TRBD1
j_call: TRBJ1-5

cdr3_aa: CASSLAYSGEQFF
cdr3_nt: TGTGCCAGCAGCTTAGCCTATAGCGGGGAGCAGTTCTTC
clone_size: few
v_call: TRBV11-3
d_call: TRBD2
j_call: TRBJ2-1

cdr3_aa: CARGQGLNEQFF
cdr3_nt: TGTGCCCGAGGACAGGGTCTCAATGAGCAGTTCTTC
clone_size: .
v_call: TRBV2
d_call: TRBD1
j_call: TRBJ2-1

cdr3_aa: CASSQGTSALYNEQFF
cdr3_nt: TGTGCCAGCAGCCAGGGGACTAGCGCCCTGTACAATGAGCAGTTCTTC
clone_size: .
v_call: TRBV7-2
d_call: TRBD2
j_call: TRBJ2-1

cdr3_aa: CAISEGPGKKDEQFF
cdr3_nt: TGTGCCATCAGTGAGGGGCCAGGGAAAAAGGATGAGCAGTTCTTC
clone_size: .
v_call: TRBV10-3
d_call: .
j_call: TRBJ2-1

cdr3_aa: CASSPGGQRHYEQYF
cdr3_nt: TGCGCCAGCAGCCCGGGGGGACAGAGGCACTACGAGCAGTACTTC
clone_size: .
v_call: TRBV5-1
d_call: .
j_call: TRBJ2-7

cdr3_aa: CASGVGNHEQYF
cdr3_nt: TGTGCCAGCGGCGTGGGGAACCATGAGCAGTACTTC
clone_size: .
v_call: TRBV28
d_call: .
j_call: TRBJ2-5

cdr3_aa: CSVTAVVDEQFF
cdr3_nt: TGCAGCGTCACTGCGGTGGTGGATGAGCAGTTCTTC
clone_size: .
v_call: TRBV29-1
d_call: .
j_call: TRBJ2-1

cdr3_aa: CAISEPGGGADGYTF
cdr3_nt: TGTGCCATCAGTGAGCCTGGAGGGGGCGCGGACGGCTACACCTTC
clone_size: .
v_call: TRBV10-3
d_call: TRBD1
j_call: TRBJ1-2

cdr3_aa: CASSLDEKRTEAFF
cdr3_nt: TGTGCCAGCAGCTTAGACGAGAAAAGGACTGAAGCTTTCTTT
clone_size: .
v_call: TRBV7-8
d_call: .
j_call: TRBJ1-1

cdr3_aa: CASSLGSLIYEQYF
cdr3_nt: TGCGCCAGCAGCTTGGGCAGTTTGATCTACGAGCAGTACTTC
clone_size: few
v_call: TRBV5-1
d_call: .
j_call: TRBJ2-7

cdr3_aa: CSASSTSGTNPNEQYF
cdr3_nt: TGCAGTGCTAGCTCGACTAGCGGGACCAACCCCAACGAGCAGTACTTC
clone_size: .
v_call: TRBV20-1
d_call: TRBD2
j_call: TRBJ2-7